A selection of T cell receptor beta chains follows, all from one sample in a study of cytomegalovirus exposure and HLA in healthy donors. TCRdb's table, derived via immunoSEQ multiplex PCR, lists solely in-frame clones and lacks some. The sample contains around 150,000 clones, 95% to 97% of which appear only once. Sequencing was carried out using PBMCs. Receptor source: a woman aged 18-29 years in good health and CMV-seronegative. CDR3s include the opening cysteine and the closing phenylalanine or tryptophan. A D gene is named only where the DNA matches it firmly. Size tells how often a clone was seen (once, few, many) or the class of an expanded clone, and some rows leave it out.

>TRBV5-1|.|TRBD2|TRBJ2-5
CASSVRGGDVETQYF
TGCGCCAGCAGCGTACGGGGGGGCGACGTAGAGACCCAGTACTTC
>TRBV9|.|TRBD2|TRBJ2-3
CASSVGLAAEGDTQYF
TGTGCCAGCAGCGTAGGTCTAGCGGCGGAGGGAGATACGCAGTATTTT
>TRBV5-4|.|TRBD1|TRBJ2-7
CASSFGGTGAYEQYF
TGTGCCAGCAGCTTCGGCGGGACAGGGGCCTACGAGCAGTACTTC
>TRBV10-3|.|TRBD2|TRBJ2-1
CAIRPSGSSYNEQFF
TGTGCCATCAGACCTAGCGGTAGCTCCTACAATGAGCAGTTCTTC
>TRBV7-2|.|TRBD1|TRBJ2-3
CASSFPGQAGGTQYF
TGTGCCAGCAGCTTCCCGGGACAGGCAGGGGGGACGCAGTATTTT
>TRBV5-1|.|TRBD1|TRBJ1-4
CASSLNRGDEKLFF
TGCGCCAGCAGCTTGAACAGGGGCGATGAAAAACTGTTTTTT
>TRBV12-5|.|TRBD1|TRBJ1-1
CASGLTGTGAFAEAFF
TGTGCTAGTGGTTTGACTGGGACAGGGGCTTTCGCTGAAGCTTTCTTT
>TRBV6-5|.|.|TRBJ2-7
CASSDTYEQYF
TGTGCCAGCAGCGACACCTACGAGCAGTACTTC
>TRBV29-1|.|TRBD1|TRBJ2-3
CSVLQGDHTQYF
TGCAGCGTTTTACAGGGGGACCATACGCAGTATTTT
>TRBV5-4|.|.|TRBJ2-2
CASSLEGHTGELFF
TGTGCCAGCAGCTTGGAGGGGCACACCGGGGAGCTGTTTTTT
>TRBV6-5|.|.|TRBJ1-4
CASKQGATNEKLFF
TGTGCCAGCAAACAGGGTGCAACTAATGAAAAACTGTTTTTT
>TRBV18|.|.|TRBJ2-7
CASSPPRSYEQYF
TGTGCCAGCTCACCTCCGAGGTCCTACGAGCAGTACTTC
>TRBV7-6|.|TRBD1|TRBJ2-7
CASSIDRVREQYF
TGTGCCAGCAGCATCGACAGGGTGCGCGAGCAGTACTTC
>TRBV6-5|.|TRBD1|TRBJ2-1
CASSNTGVDYNEQFF
TGTGCCAGCAGTAATACAGGGGTAGACTACAATGAGCAGTTCTTC
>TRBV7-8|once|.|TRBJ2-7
CASSLRDSYEQYF
TGTGCCAGCAGCTTGCGGGACAGCTACGAGCAGTACTTC
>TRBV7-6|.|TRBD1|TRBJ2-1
CASSSGQRYYNEQFF
TGTGCCAGCAGCTCGGGACAGCGCTACTACAATGAGCAGTTCTTC
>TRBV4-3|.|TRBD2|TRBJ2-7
CASSQRTSVYEQYF
TGCGCCAGCAGCCAGAGGACTAGCGTCTACGAGCAGTACTTC